This is a list of T cell receptor beta chains from one sample in a study of cytomegalovirus exposure and HLA in healthy donors. Profiling relied on immunoSEQ multiplex PCR, and the TCRdb table lists in-frame clones only, not all of them. The table records about 130,000 clones, about three quarters of them present only once. The sample taken for sequencing was PBMCs. Source of these receptors: a woman aged 55-69 years in good health and CMV-seropositive. Each CDR3 is given with its conserved first and last residue. Fields, in order: J gene, V gene, D gene, CDR3 protein. D genes are given only for firm matches.

>TRBJ1-5|TRBV5-5|.
CASSTESGANQPQHF
>TRBJ1-1|TRBV7-9|TRBD1
CASSSFQGAKTEAFF
>TRBJ2-3|TRBV4-2|.
CASSQAEGSDTQYF
>TRBJ2-3|TRBV5-1|.
CASSFVYSGDTQYF
>TRBJ1-1|TRBV19|.
CASSLTGLVRTEAFF
>TRBJ1-2|TRBV7-8|.
CASSRKGRGGLGYTF
>TRBJ2-5|TRBV7-9|.
CSSSLAQGGLETQYF
>TRBJ2-7|TRBV7-9|.
CASSSRSGPEQYF
>TRBJ2-2|TRBV5-1|TRBD2
CASSTGLARSTGELFF
>TRBJ2-1|TRBV7-3|TRBD1
CASSAGTAYNEQFF
>TRBJ1-1|TRBV27|TRBD1
CASRRGQGRAEAFF
>TRBJ1-4|TRBV5-6|TRBD1
CASSFFGQGNEKLFF
>TRBJ1-4|TRBV6-6|.
CASLDTFATNEKLFF
>TRBJ1-5|TRBV7-9|.
CASSSTGSNQPQHF
>TRBJ2-4|TRBV7-9|.
CASSLLLGALGHIQYF
>TRBJ2-5|TRBV15|.
CATSIDVTWVETQYF
>TRBJ2-7|TRBV7-2|.
CASLGLREQYF
>TRBJ2-7|TRBV2|TRBD1
CASGRTGFDEQYF
>TRBJ2-3|TRBV7-8|TRBD2
CASSLVASGFTDTQYF
>TRBJ1-4|TRBV5-1|TRBD1
CASSSGDRGLSEKLFF
>TRBJ2-7|TRBV7-2|.
CASSPGPGKEQYF
>TRBJ1-1|TRBV4-3|.
CASSNRENTEAFF
>TRBJ2-6|TRBV4-1|TRBD1
CASSQEAGGKPSGANVLTF
>TRBJ1-5|TRBV2|.
CASSGGIGGQPQHF
>TRBJ1-1|TRBV6-1|.
CASSQDTMNTEAFF
>TRBJ2-7|TRBV4-2|TRBD2
CASSQLPSGSYEQYF
>TRBJ2-2|TRBV7-8|.
CASRNLNTGELFF
>TRBJ1-1|TRBV7-9|TRBD1
CASSPRTGAFSEAFF
>TRBJ2-6|TRBV7-3|.
CASSSRQLSGANGLTF
>TRBJ2-7|TRBV5-8|TRBD2
CASSLVQRGTEQYF
>TRBJ2-3|TRBV11-2|TRBD2
CASSLVGGGATDTQYF
>TRBJ2-1|TRBV11-2|.
CASSRSHSHEQFF
>TRBJ1-1|TRBV5-1|.
CASSLGGMGAGWAEAFF
>TRBJ1-5|TRBV7-9|.
CASSLGQGGQPQHF
>TRBJ1-2|TRBV7-9|TRBD1
CASSLPQGAPGYTF
>TRBJ2-7|TRBV5-4|.
CASSSGLRFSYEQYF
>TRBJ1-5|TRBV30|.
CAWSVRGNQPQHF
>TRBJ1-4|TRBV2|.
CASSELGSRGRSTNEKLFF
>TRBJ1-2|TRBV13|.
CASSPLGAPGGYTF
>TRBJ2-7|TRBV27|TRBD1
CASSLGGTGGYEQYF
>TRBJ2-1|TRBV18|.
CASSRDNEQFF
>TRBJ2-7|TRBV28|.
CASSSPRRITYEQYF
>TRBJ2-3|TRBV10-3|.
CAISESTLSQGTDTQYF
>TRBJ1-1|TRBV15|.
CATSRIARRGAFF
>TRBJ1-1|TRBV27|TRBD1
CASSSPSGTGVMNTEAFF
>TRBJ2-1|TRBV7-3|TRBD2
CASSPGSGSGYEQFF
>TRBJ2-5|TRBV2|.
CASSGGSGNPRGTQYF
>TRBJ1-2|TRBV5-6|.
CASSLARRGDYGYTF
>.|TRBV27|.
CASSRDYYEQYF
>TRBJ2-1|TRBV7-2|.
CASSLQGYEQFF
>TRBJ2-2|TRBV18|TRBD2
CASSPILAGETGELFF
>TRBJ1-1|TRBV2|.
CASSDRQVSTEAFF
>TRBJ2-5|TRBV9|.
CASSVLNGGTGETQYF
>TRBJ1-4|TRBV7-9|TRBD1
CASSQGVMGSKFEKLFF
>TRBJ1-1|TRBV10-3|TRBD1
CAISPASTGIYTEAFF